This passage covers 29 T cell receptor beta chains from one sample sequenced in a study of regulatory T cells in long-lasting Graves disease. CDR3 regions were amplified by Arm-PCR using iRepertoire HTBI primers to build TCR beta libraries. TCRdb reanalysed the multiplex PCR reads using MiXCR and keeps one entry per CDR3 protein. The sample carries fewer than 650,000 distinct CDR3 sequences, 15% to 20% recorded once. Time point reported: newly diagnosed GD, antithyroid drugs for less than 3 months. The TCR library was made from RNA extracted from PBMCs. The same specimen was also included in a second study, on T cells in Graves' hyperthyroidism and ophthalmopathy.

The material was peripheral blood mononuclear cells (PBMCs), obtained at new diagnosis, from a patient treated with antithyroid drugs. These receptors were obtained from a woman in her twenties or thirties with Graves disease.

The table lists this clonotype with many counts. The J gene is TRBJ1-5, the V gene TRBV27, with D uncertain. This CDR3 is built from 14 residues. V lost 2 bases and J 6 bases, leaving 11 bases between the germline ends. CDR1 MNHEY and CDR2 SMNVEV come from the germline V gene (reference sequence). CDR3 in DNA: TGTGCCAGCAGTTTAGGGTGGGTAGGTCAGCCCCAGCATTTT. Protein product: CASSLGWVGQPQHF.

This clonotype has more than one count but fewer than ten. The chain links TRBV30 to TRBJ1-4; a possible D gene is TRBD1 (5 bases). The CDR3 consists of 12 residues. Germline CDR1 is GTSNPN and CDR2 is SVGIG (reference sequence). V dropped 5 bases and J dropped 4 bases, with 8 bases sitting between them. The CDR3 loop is CAWAGVNEKLFF. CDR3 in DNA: TGTGCCTGGGCGGGGGTTAATGAAAAACTGTTTTTT.

In nucleotides, the CDR3 is TGTGCCAGCAGCTTAGGGGTTTCCTCTGGGGCCAACGTCCTGACTTTC. Translated: CASSLGVSSGANVLTF. This chain links TRBV13 with TRBJ2-6; D is unclear. V gave up 0 bases and J gave up 0 bases, with 6 bases separating them. This CDR3 region has 16 residues. CDR1 is PRHDT and CDR2 is FYEKMQ in the germline V gene (reference sequence). Full variable domain (remainder filled in from reference TRBV13 and TRBJ2-6): AAGVIQSPRHLIKEKRETATLKCYPIPRHDTVYWYQQGPGQDPQFLISFYEKMQSDKGSIPDRFSAQQFSDYHSELNMSSLELGDSALYFCASSLGVSSGANVLTFGAGSRLTVL.

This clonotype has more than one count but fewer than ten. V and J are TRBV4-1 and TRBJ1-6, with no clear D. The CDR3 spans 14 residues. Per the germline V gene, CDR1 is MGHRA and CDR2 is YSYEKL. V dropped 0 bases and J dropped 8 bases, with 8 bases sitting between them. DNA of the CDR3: TGCGCCAGCAGCCAAGAAATGGTGGATTCACCCCTCCACTTT. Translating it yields CASSQEMVDSPLHF.

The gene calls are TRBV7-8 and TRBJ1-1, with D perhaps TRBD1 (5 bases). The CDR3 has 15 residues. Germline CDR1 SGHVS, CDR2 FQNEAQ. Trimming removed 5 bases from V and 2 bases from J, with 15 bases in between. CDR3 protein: CASSQGDRSNTEAFF. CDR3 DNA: TGTGCCAGCAGCCAAGGAGACAGATCAAACACTGAAGCTTTCTTT.

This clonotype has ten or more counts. CDR3 nucleotide sequence: TGCAGTGCCCCCAGGGACGGCAATCAGCCCCAGCATTTT. Translation gives CSAPRDGNQPQHF. The chain couples TRBV20-1 to TRBJ1-5; maybe TRBD1 (5 bases). Germline V gene sequence: CDR1 DFQATT, CDR2 SNEGSKA (reference sequence). CDR3 length equals 13 residues. V was cut by 6 bases and J by 2 bases, with 11 bases left in between.

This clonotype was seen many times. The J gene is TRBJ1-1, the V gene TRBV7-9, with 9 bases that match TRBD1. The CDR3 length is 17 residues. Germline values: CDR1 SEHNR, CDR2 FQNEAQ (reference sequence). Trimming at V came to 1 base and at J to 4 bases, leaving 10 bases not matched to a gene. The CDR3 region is CASSLGVQGASGTEAFF. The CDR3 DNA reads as TGTGCCAGCAGCTTAGGTGTACAGGGGGCATCGGGCACTGAAGCTTTCTTT.

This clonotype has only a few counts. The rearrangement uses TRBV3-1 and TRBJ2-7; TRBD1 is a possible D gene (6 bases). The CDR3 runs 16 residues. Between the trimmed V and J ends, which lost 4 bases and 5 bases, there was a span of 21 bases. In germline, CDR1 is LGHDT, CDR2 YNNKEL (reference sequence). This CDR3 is CASSLVGGAYSHEQYF. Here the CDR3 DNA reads TGTGCCAGCAGCCTCGTTGGGGGCGCCTATTCGCACGAGCAGTACTTC.

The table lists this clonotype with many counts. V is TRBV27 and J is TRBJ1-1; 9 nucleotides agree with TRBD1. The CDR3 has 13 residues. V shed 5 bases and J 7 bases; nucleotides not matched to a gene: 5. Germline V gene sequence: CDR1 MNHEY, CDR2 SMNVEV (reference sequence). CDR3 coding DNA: TGTGCCAGCAGTACGGACAGGGGATTTGAAGCTTTCTTT. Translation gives CASSTDRGFEAFF.

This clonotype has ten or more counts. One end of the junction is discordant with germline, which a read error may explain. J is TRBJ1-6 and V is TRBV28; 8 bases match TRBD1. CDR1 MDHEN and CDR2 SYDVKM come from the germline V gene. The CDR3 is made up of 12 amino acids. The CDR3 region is CASSTETGASFF. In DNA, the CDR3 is TGTGCCAGCAGTACAGAGACAGGGGCCTCTTTTTTT.

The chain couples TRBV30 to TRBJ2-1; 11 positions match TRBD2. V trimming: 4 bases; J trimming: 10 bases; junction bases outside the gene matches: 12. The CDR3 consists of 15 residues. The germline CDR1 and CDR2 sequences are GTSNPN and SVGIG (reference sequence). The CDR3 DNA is TGTGCCTGGAAAGGACTAGCGGGCGGGTATCGGGAGCAGTTCTTC. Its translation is CAWKGLAGGYREQFF.

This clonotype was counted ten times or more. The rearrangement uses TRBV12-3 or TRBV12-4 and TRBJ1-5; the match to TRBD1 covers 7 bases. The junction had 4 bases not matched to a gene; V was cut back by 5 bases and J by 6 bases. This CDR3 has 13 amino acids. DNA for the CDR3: TGTGCCAGCAGTCAGGGGGAGGTTCAGCCCCAGCATTTT. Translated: CASSQGEVQPQHF.

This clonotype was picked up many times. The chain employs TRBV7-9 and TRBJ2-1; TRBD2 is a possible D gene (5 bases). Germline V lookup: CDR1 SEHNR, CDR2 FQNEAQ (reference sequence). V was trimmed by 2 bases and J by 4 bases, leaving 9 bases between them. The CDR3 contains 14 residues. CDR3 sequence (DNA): TGTGCCAGCAGCTTATATGGCGGGTACAATGAGCAGTTCTTC. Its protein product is CASSLYGGYNEQFF.

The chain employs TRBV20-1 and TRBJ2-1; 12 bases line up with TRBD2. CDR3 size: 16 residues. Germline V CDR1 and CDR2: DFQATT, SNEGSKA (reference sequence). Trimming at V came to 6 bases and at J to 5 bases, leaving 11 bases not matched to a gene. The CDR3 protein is CSADGTSGFLNNEQFF. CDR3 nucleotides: TGCAGTGCCGATGGGACTAGCGGGTTTCTGAACAATGAGCAGTTCTTC.

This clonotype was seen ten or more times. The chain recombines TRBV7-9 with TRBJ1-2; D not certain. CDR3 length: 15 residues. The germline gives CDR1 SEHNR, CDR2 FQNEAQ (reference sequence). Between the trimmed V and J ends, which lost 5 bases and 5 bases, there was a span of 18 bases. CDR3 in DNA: TGTGCCAGCAGCGACTCAACGGAAGGGTTTTATGGCTACACCTTC. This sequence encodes CASSDSTEGFYGYTF.

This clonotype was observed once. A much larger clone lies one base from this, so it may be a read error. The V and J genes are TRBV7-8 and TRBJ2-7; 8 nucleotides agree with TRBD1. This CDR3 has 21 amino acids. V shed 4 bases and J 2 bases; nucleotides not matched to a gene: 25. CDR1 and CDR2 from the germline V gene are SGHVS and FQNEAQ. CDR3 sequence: CASSSSDRAAISIPTTYEQYF. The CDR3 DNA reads TGTGCCAGCAGCTCCTCGGACAGGGCGGCTATCTCGATACCAACAACCTACGAGCAGTACTTC.

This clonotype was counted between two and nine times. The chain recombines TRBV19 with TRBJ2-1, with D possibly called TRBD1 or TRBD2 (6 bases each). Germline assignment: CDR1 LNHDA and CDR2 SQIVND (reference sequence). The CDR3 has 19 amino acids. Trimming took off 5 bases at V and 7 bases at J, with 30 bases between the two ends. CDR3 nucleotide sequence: TGTGCCAGTAGTCTACTAAGGGTCTTCCGGGACGGAGGGGGAAATGAGCAGTTCTTC. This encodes CASSLLRVFRDGGGNEQFF.

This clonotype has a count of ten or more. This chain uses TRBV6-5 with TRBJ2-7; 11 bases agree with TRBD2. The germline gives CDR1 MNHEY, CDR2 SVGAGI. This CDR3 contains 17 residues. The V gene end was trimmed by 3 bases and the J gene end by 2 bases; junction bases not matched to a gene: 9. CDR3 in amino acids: CASSYVAASGGTYEQYF. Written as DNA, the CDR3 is TGTGCCAGCAGTTATGTCGCTGCTAGCGGGGGGACCTACGAGCAGTACTTC.

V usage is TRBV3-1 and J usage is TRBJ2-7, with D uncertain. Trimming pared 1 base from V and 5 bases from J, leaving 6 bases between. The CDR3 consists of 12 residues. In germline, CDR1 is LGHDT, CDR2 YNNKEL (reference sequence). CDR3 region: CASSQVAHEQYF. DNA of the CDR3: TGTGCCAGCAGCCAAGTGGCACACGAGCAGTACTTC.

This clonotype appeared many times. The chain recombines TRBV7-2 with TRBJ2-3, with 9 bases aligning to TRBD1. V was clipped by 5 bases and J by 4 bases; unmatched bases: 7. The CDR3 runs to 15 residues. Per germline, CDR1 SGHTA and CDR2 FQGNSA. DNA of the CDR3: TGTGCCAGCAGCCTGGGGACAGGGACAGCAGATACGCAGTATTTT. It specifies CASSLGTGTADTQYF. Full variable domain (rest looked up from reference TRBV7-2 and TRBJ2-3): GAGVSQSPSNKVTEKGKDVELRCDPISGHTALYWYRQSLGQGLEFLIYFQGNSAPDKSGLPSDRFSAERTGGSVSTLTIQRTQQEDSAVYLCASSLGTGTADTQYFGPGTRLTVL.

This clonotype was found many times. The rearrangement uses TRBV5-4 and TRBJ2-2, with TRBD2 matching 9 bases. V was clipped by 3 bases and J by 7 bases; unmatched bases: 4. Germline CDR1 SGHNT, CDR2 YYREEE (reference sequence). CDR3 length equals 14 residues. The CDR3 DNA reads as TGTGCCAGCAGCTCACAGCGGGAGGTCGGGGAGCTGTTTTTT. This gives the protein CASSSQREVGELFF.

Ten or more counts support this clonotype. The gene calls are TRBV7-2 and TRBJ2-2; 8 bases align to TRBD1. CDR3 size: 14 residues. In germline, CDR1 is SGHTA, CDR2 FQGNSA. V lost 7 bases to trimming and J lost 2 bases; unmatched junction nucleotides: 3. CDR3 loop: CASTGGYNTGELFF. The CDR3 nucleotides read TGTGCCAGCACAGGGGGCTACAACACCGGGGAGCTGTTTTTT.

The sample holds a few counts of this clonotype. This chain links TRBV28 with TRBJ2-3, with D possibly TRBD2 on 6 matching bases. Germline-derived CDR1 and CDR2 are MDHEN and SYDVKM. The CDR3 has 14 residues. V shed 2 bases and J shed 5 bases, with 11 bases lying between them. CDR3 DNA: TGTGCCAGCAGTTTAAAGGGAGGTGGAGATACGCAGTATTTT. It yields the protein CASSLKGGGDTQYF.

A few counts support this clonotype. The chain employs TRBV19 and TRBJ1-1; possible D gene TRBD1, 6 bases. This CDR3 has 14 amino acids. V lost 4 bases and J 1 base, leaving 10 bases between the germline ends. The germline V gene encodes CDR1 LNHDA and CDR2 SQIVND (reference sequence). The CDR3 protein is CASSTGVGNTEAFF. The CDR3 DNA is TGTGCCAGTAGTACAGGGGTTGGGAACACTGAAGCTTTCTTT.

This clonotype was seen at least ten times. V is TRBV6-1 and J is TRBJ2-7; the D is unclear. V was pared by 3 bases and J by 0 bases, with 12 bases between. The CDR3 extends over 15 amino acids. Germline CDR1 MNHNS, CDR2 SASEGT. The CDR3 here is CASSDPDTYSYEQYF. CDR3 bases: TGTGCCAGCAGTGATCCCGACACCTACTCCTACGAGCAGTACTTC.

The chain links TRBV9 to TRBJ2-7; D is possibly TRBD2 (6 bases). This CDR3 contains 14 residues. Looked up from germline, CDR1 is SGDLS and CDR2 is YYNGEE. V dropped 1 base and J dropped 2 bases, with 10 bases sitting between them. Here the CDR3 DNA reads TGTGCCAGCAGCGTAAAGGCGGGACCCTACGAGCAGTACTTC. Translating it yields CASSVKAGPYEQYF.

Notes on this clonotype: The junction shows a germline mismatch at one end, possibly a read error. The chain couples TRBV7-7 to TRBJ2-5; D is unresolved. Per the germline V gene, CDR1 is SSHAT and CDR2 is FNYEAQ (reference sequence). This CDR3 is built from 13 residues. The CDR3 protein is CASSPLRLETQYF. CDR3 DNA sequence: TGTGCTAGCAGCCCATTGCGGTTGGAGACCCAGTACTTC.

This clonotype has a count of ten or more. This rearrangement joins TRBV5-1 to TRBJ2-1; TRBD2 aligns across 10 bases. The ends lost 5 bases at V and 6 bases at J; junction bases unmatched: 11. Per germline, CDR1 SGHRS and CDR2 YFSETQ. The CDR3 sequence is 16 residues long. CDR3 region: CASRGSLAGEPNEQFF. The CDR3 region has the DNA TGCGCCAGCAGAGGAAGTCTAGCGGGAGAACCCAATGAGCAGTTCTTC.

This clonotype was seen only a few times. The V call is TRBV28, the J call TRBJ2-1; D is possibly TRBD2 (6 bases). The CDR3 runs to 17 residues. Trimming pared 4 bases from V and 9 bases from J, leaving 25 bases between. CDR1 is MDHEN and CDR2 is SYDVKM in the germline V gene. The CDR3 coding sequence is TGTGCCAGCAGTTGGGGCGGGATTAGCGGAGGACGTAGTGAGCAGTTCTTC. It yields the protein CASSWGGISGGRSEQFF.